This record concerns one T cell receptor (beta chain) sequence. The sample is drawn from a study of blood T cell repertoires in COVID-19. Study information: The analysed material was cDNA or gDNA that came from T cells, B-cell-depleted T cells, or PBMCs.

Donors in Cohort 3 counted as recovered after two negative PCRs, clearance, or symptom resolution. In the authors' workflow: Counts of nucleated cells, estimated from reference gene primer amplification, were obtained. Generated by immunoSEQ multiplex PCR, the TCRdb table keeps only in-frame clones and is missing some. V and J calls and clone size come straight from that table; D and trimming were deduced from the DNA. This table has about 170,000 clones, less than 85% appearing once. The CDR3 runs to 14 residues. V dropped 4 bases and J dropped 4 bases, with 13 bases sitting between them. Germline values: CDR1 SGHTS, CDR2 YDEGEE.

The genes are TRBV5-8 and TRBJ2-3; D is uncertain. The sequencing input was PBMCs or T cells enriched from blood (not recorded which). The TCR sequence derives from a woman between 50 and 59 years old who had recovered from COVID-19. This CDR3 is CASSPGEVADTQYF. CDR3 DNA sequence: TGTGCCAGCAGCCCGGGTGAGGTCGCAGATACGCAGTATTTT.